This T cell receptor beta chain appears in the sequencing data of a study of regulatory T cells in long-lasting Graves disease. Study context: The antithyroid drugs taken by newly diagnosed Graves' patients had been used for under 3 months. Points from the study as a whole: Persistent Graves' patients showed a TCR diversity that was lower than that of newly diagnosed ones. Patients with persistent disease showed a bias toward TRBV28, TRBJ1-2 and TRBJ2-5.

Per the germline V gene, CDR1 is SGHTA and CDR2 is FQGNSA. Between the trimmed V and J ends, which lost 4 bases and 0 bases, there was a span of 13 bases. This CDR3 is built from 16 residues. To make TCR beta libraries, researchers used iRepertoire HTBI primers and Arm-PCR of CDR3 regions. MiXCR was run by TCRdb on the multiplex PCR reads, yielding one entry per CDR3 protein. There are around 400,000 distinct CDR3 sequences in the sample; around 15% occur only once, and about 24% lies in the top ten. A remark on this clonotype: Its target is not known.

Indicated time point: newly diagnosed GD, antithyroid drugs for less than 3 months. The TCR library used RNA extracted from PBMCs. The peripheral blood volume drawn was 8 to 9.5 milliliters, and it was collected into EDTA tubes. Sequencing used peripheral blood mononuclear cells (PBMCs), obtained at new diagnosis, from a patient treated with antithyroid drugs. The clonotype was recovered from a female donor with Graves disease. The genes are TRBV7-2 and TRBJ2-1; D uncertain. This CDR3 reads CASSSIYVSSYNEQFF. The CDR3 nucleotides are TGTGCCAGCAGCTCGATCTACGTAAGCTCCTACAATGAGCAGTTCTTC. The whole variable domain, filled in from reference TRBV7-2 and TRBJ2-1, reads GAGVSQSPSNKVTEKGKDVELRCDPISGHTALYWYRQSLGQGLEFLIYFQGNSAPDKSGLPSDRFSAERTGGSVSTLTIQRTQQEDSAVYLCASSSIYVSSYNEQFFGPGTRLTVL.